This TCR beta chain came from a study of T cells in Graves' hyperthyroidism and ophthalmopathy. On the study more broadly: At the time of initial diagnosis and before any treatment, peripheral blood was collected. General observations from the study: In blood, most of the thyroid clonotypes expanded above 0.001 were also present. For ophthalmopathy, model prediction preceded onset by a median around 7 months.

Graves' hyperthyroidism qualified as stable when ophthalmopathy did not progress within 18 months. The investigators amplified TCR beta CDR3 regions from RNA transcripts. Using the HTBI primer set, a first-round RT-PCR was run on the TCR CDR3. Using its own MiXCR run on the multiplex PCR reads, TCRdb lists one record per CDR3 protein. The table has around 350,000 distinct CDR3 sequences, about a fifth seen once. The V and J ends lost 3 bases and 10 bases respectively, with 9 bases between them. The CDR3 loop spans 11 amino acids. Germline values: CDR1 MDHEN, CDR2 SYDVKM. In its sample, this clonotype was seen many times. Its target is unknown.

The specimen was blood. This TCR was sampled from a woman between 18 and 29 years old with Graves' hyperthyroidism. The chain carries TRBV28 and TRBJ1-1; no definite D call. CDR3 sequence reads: CASSFDKAAFF. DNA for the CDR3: TGTGCCAGCAGTTTCGATAAGGCAGCTTTCTTT.